This paragraph covers one TCR beta chain sequence. Original data processing: Reference gene primer amplification yielded estimated nucleated cell counts. Some clones are missing from TCRdb's copy, which holds only in-frame ones; the method was immunoSEQ multiplex PCR. Clonal size and the V and J genes are those of that table, whereas D and trimming came from the DNA. The sample has more than 200,000 clones; around 88% are singletons. Seattle patients were enrolled during active infection and followed longitudinally. The sample is drawn from a study of blood T cell repertoires in COVID-19. About the research overall: COVID-19 samples from acute and convalescent phases originated in the United States, Italy and Spain. T cells, B-cell-depleted T cells, or PBMCs provided the cDNA or gDNA that served as material.

CDR3 size: 17 residues. Trimming cost V 4 bases and J 2 bases; bases outside gene matches: 10. Germline V gene sequence: CDR1 SGHNT, CDR2 YENEEA. Specimen: peripheral blood. The source of this sequence is a woman in her 30s with COVID-19, enrolled during active disease. J is TRBJ2-2 and V is TRBV11-3; TRBD1 agrees at 7 bases. CDR3 region: CASSSIAGTDNTGELFF. The DNA for the CDR3 is TGTGCCAGCAGCTCGATTGCCGGGACAGACAACACCGGGGAGCTGTTTTTT. The full variable domain, rest sourced from reference TRBV11-3 and TRBJ2-2, is EAGVVQSPRYKIIEKKQPVAFWCNPISGHNTLYWYLQNLGQGPELLIRYENEEAVDDSQLPKDRFSAERLKGVDSTLKIQPAELGDSAVYLCASSSIAGTDNTGELFFGEGSRLTVL.